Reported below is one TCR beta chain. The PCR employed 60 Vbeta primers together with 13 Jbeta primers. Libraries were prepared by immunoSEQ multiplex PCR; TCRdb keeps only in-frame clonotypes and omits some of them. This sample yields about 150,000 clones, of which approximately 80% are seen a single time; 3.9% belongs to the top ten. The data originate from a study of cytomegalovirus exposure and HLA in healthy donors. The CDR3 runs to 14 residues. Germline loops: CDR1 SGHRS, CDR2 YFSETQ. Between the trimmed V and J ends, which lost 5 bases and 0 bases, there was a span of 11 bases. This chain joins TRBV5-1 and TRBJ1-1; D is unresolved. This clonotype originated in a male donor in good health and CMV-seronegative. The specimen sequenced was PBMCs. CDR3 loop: CASRRVTMNTEAFF. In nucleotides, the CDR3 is TGCGCCAGCAGGCGGGTCACCATGAACACTGAAGCTTTCTTT. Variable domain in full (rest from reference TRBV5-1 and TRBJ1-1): KAGVTQTPRYLIKTRGQQVTLSCSPISGHRSVSWYQQTPGQGLQFLFEYFSETQRNKGNFPGRFSGRQFSNSRSEMNVSTLELGDSALYLCASRRVTMNTEAFFGQGTRLTVV.